This T cell receptor (beta chain) was sequenced for a study of blood T cell repertoires in COVID-19. The overall study: Sample material is recorded as cDNA or gDNA derived from T cells, B-cell-depleted T cells, or PBMCs.

Measured with immunoSEQ multiplex PCR; TCRdb has only the in-frame clones, and not every one. The data hold under 200,000 clones, with about 85% observed a single time. The TCR comes from a woman aged 35 to 49 in a cohort exposed to, infected with or recovered from COVID-19 (not recorded which). Sequencing input: PBMCs or T cells enriched from blood (not recorded which).

CDR3 in DNA: TGCGCCAGCAGCTTCCACCGGGACAATTTGTACGAGCAGTACTTC. Amino acid sequence: CASSFHRDNLYEQYF. The J gene is TRBJ2-7, the V gene TRBV5-1; tentatively, D is TRBD1 (6 bases). The V gene lost 2 bases and the J gene lost 4 bases, with 16 bases spanning the gap. Germline lookup yields CDR1 SGHRS and CDR2 YFSETQ. This CDR3 spans 15 amino acids.